Presented here are 30 T cell receptor beta chains from one specimen sequenced in a study of shared T cell receptors in the human thymus. Measured with immunoSEQ multiplex PCR; TCRdb has only the in-frame clones, and not every one. The table includes 700,000 or so clones, approximately 83% detected once. This sample was also put to use in a study of human thymus T cells.

Sequencing input: thymocytes. These receptors were collected from a girl under two years old with a congenital heart defect.

The chain carries TRBV18 and TRBJ2-3, with TRBD1 identical over 7 bases. The V segment lost 3 bases and the J segment 2 bases; nucleotides outside the gene matches: 11. This CDR3 spans 17 amino acids. CDR1 KGHSH and CDR2 LQKENI come from the germline V gene. The CDR3 protein is CASSPRTGQTITDTQYF. The CDR3 nucleotides are TGTGCCAGCTCACCCCGCACGGGACAGACGATCACAGATACGCAGTATTTT.

The chain combines TRBV5-1 with TRBJ2-3, with TRBD2 matching 9 bases. Trimming cost V 3 bases and J 6 bases; bases outside gene matches: 8. The CDR3 is made up of 15 amino acids. In germline, CDR1 is SGHRS, CDR2 YFSETQ. The CDR3 loop reads CASSYRTSEQDTQYF. In DNA, the CDR3 is TGCGCCAGCAGCTACCGGACTAGCGAACAGGATACGCAGTATTTT.

The sample holds a few counts of this clone. The chain has TRBV4-3 and TRBJ2-5; TRBD2 agrees at 14 bases. The CDR3 totals 16 residues. Germline-derived CDR1 and CDR2 are LGHNA and YSLEER. Trimming took 1 base from V and 2 from J; bases not matched to a gene: 0. The CDR3: CASSQGLAGGQETQYF. The CDR3 bases are TGCGCCAGCAGCCAAGGACTAGCGGGGGGGCAAGAGACCCAGTACTTC.

The genes are TRBV2 and TRBJ2-2; TRBD2 matches 12 bases. Germline CDR1 reads SNHLY; CDR2 reads FYNNEI. This CDR3 region has 19 residues. Trimming cost V 6 bases and J 7 bases; bases outside gene matches: 18. CDR3 DNA sequence: TGTGCCAGCAGGGGGCCTAGCGGGGGGGCCCGGATTTTGGTCGGGGAGCTGTTTTTT. This sequence encodes CASRGPSGGARILVGELFF.

The chain employs TRBV15 and TRBJ2-3; TRBD1 aligns across 7 bases. The CDR3 covers 14 residues. The ends lost 5 bases at V and 4 bases at J; junction bases unmatched: 6. Per germline, CDR1 LNHNV and CDR2 YYDKDF (reference sequence). This CDR3 is CATSYRGPADTQYF. Written as DNA, the CDR3 is TGTGCCACCAGCTACAGGGGACCCGCAGATACGCAGTATTTT.

Only a few counts were recorded for this clone. The rearrangement joins TRBV10-1 to TRBJ1-1; possible D gene TRBD1, 5 bases. CDR1 is WNHNN, CDR2 SYGVQD, per germline (reference sequence). Trimming shortened V by 1 base and J by 10 bases, and 19 bases separated the two germline ends. CDR3 size: 15 residues. The chain's CDR3 is CASSEWGRRVQTAFF. CDR3 coding DNA: TGCGCCAGCAGTGAGTGGGGCAGACGTGTCCAGACAGCTTTCTTT.

V is TRBV6-1 and J is TRBJ2-1; perhaps TRBD1 as D (6 bases). Per the germline V gene, CDR1 is MNHNS and CDR2 is SASEGT. The CDR3 has 15 amino acids. V lost 6 bases and J 7 bases, leaving 19 bases between the germline ends. As DNA, the CDR3 is TGTGCCAGCAGCCCCCCCAGGGGATGGGGGAATGAGCAGTTCTTC. It translates to CASSPPRGWGNEQFF.

The chain recombines TRBV10-3 with TRBJ1-5; D is perhaps TRBD1 (6 bases). V shed 6 bases and J shed 4 bases, with 13 bases lying between them. Germline V gives CDR1 ENHRY, CDR2 SYGVKD. The CDR3 extends over 14 amino acids. The CDR3 bases are TGTGCCATCAGCCCGACAGGCCTAAATCAGCCCCAGCATTTT. This sequence encodes CAISPTGLNQPQHF.

The J gene is TRBJ2-1, the V gene TRBV2; D remains ambiguous. From germline, CDR1 is SNHLY and CDR2 FYNNEI. There are 12 residues in the CDR3. V dropped 4 bases and J dropped 10 bases, with 11 bases sitting between them. For the CDR3, the DNA is TGTGCCAGCAGTGCTCGGTGGCGGGAGCAGTTCTTC. Its protein product is CASSARWREQFF.

This clone was counted between two and nine times. This sequence joins TRBV6-5 and TRBJ1-2; 10 positions match TRBD1. The CDR3 is 15 amino acids. J was trimmed by 6 bases and V by 2 bases; bases with no gene match: 6. The germline V gene encodes CDR1 MNHEY and CDR2 SVGAGI. CDR3 DNA: TGTGCCAGCAGTTACGCCGGGACAGGGGCCAATGGCTACACCTTC. Translated, it gives CASSYAGTGANGYTF.

The chain combines TRBV30 with TRBJ1-5; tentatively, D is TRBD1 (6 bases). Germline values: CDR1 GTSNPN, CDR2 SVGIG (reference sequence). The CDR3 extends over 16 amino acids. Trimming shortened V by 2 bases and J by 2 bases, and 16 bases separated the two germline ends. As DNA, the CDR3 is TGTGCCTGGAGTAGTACGGGACACACCCGCAATCAGCCCCAGCATTTT. Translated, it gives CAWSSTGHTRNQPQHF.

This clone was seen a handful of times. V is TRBV27 and J is TRBJ1-2; D perhaps matches TRBD1 (6 bases). The CDR3 contains 16 residues. The germline CDR1 and CDR2 sequences are MNHEY and SMNVEV (reference sequence). Trimming left V 1 base short and J 4 bases short, with 16 bases between. For the CDR3, the DNA is TGTGCCAGCAGTTTATGGACCAGGGGCACATTCTATGGCTACACCTTC. Residues: CASSLWTRGTFYGYTF.

The chain has TRBV19 and TRBJ2-7; perhaps TRBD2 as D (8 bases). The CDR3 loop spans 16 amino acids. Trimming took off 6 bases at V and 4 bases at J, with 22 bases between the two ends. Germline V gene lookup returns CDR1 LNHDA and CDR2 SQIVND (reference sequence). The CDR3 region has the DNA TGTGCCAGTAGCCGACAGGGCGCGGGAGGAAATTACGAGCAGTACTTC. Protein product: CASSRQGAGGNYEQYF.

CDR3 in amino acids: CASSLEPGGAGYTF. In nucleotides, the CDR3 is TGCGCCAGCAGCTTGGAACCGGGAGGGGCTGGCTACACCTTC. The rearrangement uses TRBV5-1 and TRBJ1-2; the D gene is possibly TRBD1 (5 bases). V dropped 0 bases and J dropped 7 bases, with 13 bases sitting between them. Germline values: CDR1 SGHRS, CDR2 YFSETQ. CDR3 size: 14 residues.

The chain uses TRBV27 and TRBJ1-2; the match to TRBD1 covers 9 bases. The V gene's germline CDR1 is MNHEY and CDR2 SMNVEV (reference sequence). The CDR3 consists of 17 residues. J gave up 4 bases and V 1 base, and 10 bases lay outside the gene matches. The CDR3 DNA reads TGTGCCAGCAGTTTATTAATGGGGGACAGGGAATTCTATGGCTACACCTTC. This translates into CASSLLMGDREFYGYTF.

This clone occurred a few times. The chain links TRBV5-5 to TRBJ2-7; D unclear. The CDR3 spans 16 residues. Germline values: CDR1 SGHKS, CDR2 YYEKEE (reference sequence). V was cut by 4 bases and J by 1 base, with 18 bases left in between. The CDR3 region has the DNA TGTGCCAGCAGCGACAAAAGACACCCAGGATCCTACGAGCAGTACTTC. It specifies CASSDKRHPGSYEQYF.

The V gene is TRBV6-1, the J gene TRBJ1-2, with D uncertain. CDR1 is MNHNS, CDR2 SASEGT, per germline. This CDR3 has 15 residues. Trimming shortened V by 1 base and J by 3 bases, and 12 bases separated the two germline ends. The CDR3 protein is CASSEVRHLYYGYTF. The CDR3 DNA reads as TGTGCCAGCAGTGAAGTAAGACATCTTTACTATGGCTACACCTTC.

The chain couples TRBV27 to TRBJ2-7; the match to TRBD1 covers 7 bases. Germline CDR1 reads MNHEY; CDR2 reads SMNVEV (reference sequence). The CDR3 length is 15 residues. With V trimmed by 6 bases and J by 2 bases, 10 bases remained unmatched. CDR3 sequence reads: CASSKQGILPYEQYF. CDR3 nucleotides: TGTGCCAGCAGCAAACAGGGGATCTTGCCCTACGAGCAGTACTTC.

CDR3 sequence (DNA): TGTGCCAGCAGCCTTGGACACCCTGCAACTAATGAAAAACTGTTTTTT. As protein: CASSLGHPATNEKLFF. This chain links TRBV9 with TRBJ1-4; tentative D call: TRBD1 (5 bases). This CDR3 region has 16 residues. The germline V and J ends were trimmed by 4 bases and 0 bases, with 13 bases remaining between them. Germline V gene sequence: CDR1 SGDLS, CDR2 YYNGEE.

V gene TRBV7-2 combines with J gene TRBJ1-6; 7 bases line up with TRBD1. The CDR3 runs 18 residues. Germline V lookup: CDR1 SGHTA, CDR2 FQGNSA. V was pared by 3 bases and J by 8 bases, with 16 bases of the junction left unmatched. The CDR3 DNA sequence: TGTGCCAGCAGCTTTCGGTCTCCGCCGGGGACAGAACATTCACCCCTCCACTTT. Translated, it gives CASSFRSPPGTEHSPLHF. Complete variable domain (other parts from reference TRBV7-2 and TRBJ1-6): GAGVSQSPSNKVTEKGKDVELRCDPISGHTALYWYRQSLGQGLEFLIYFQGNSAPDKSGLPSDRFSAERTGGSVSTLTIQRTQQEDSAVYLCASSFRSPPGTEHSPLHFGNGTRLTVT.

The chain employs TRBV25-1 and TRBJ1-6; 8 bases align to TRBD1. V lost 4 bases to trimming and J lost 6 bases; unmatched junction nucleotides: 5. This CDR3 has 15 residues. Germline CDR1 and CDR2: MGHDK and SYGVNS. For the CDR3, the DNA is TGTGCCAGCAGTGCCGGACAGGGAGGTAATTCACCCCTCCACTTT. This codes for CASSAGQGGNSPLHF. The whole variable domain, remainder taken from reference TRBV25-1 and TRBJ1-6, is EADIYQTPRYLVIGTGKKITLECSQTMGHDKMYWYQQDPGMELHLIHYSYGVNSTEKGDLSSESTVSRIRTEHFPLTLESARPSHTSQYLCASSAGQGGNSPLHFGNGTRLTVT.

The chain combines TRBV4-3 with TRBJ1-2, with 9 bases matching TRBD1. Germline CDR1 is LGHNA and CDR2 is YSLEER. J lost 8 bases, V lost 0 bases, and 22 bases had no gene match. The CDR3 sequence is 20 residues long. DNA of the CDR3: TGCGCCAGCAGCCAAGATTACGCCCCGGGACAGGGTCCCTTCCCCGGGGGCTACACCTTC. Protein: CASSQDYAPGQGPFPGGYTF.

V and J are TRBV10-2 and TRBJ2-7; TRBD1 aligns across 7 bases. Germline CDR1 and CDR2: WSHSY and SAAADI. Trimming cost V 4 bases and J 2 bases; bases outside gene matches: 5. The CDR3 spans 14 residues. The CDR3 DNA is TGCGCCAGCAGTGGGGGGACAGAGACCTACGAGCAGTACTTC. This encodes CASSGGTETYEQYF.

The rearrangement links TRBV11-2 to TRBJ1-1; D unresolved. The V end was cut by 5 bases, the J end by 4 bases, with 8 bases between. The CDR3 sequence is 12 residues long. Per germline, CDR1 SGHAT and CDR2 FQNNGV. The CDR3 region is CASSPHSTEAFF. The CDR3 region has the DNA TGTGCCAGCAGCCCCCATAGCACTGAAGCTTTCTTT. Full variable domain (missing parts from reference TRBV11-2 and TRBJ1-1): EAGVAQSPRYKIIEKRQSVAFWCNPISGHATLYWYQQILGQGPKLLIQFQNNGVVDDSQLPKDRFSAERLKGVDSTLKIQPAKLEDSAVYLCASSPHSTEAFFGQGTRLTVV.

V is TRBV5-6 and J is TRBJ1-6; maybe TRBD1 (6 bases). The germline CDR1 and CDR2 sequences are SGHDT and YYEEEE. This CDR3 comprises 15 residues. V was clipped by 6 bases and J by 8 bases, with 18 bases between them. The CDR3 spells CASTDNRDWDSPLHF. For the CDR3, the DNA is TGTGCCAGCACCGACAACAGGGATTGGGATTCACCCCTCCACTTT.

The rearrangement uses TRBV6-4 and TRBJ2-1; TRBD1 aligns across 9 bases. The germline CDR1 and CDR2 sequences are MRHNA and SNTAGT. V shed 0 bases and J 5 bases; nucleotides not matched to a gene: 2. The CDR3 extends over 15 amino acids. The CDR3 bases are TGTGCCAGCAGTGACTCGACAGGGGGTAACAATGAGCAGTTCTTC. Translating gives CASSDSTGGNNEQFF.

The CDR3 spells CASSPKYRRDYGYTF. In DNA, the CDR3 is TGTGCCAGCAGCCCCAAGTACCGGAGGGACTATGGCTACACCTTC. The genes are TRBV6-5 and TRBJ1-2; D is unclear. Deletions cut 6 bases from V and 3 bases from J, with 17 bases between. The CDR3 spans 15 residues. Per the germline V gene, CDR1 is MNHEY and CDR2 is SVGAGI.

The chain recombines TRBV7-2 with TRBJ2-1, with 7 bases matching TRBD2. Germline loops: CDR1 SGHTA, CDR2 FQGNSA. The CDR3 consists of 17 residues. V gave up 6 bases and J gave up 7 bases; unmatched junction bases: 18. CDR3 amino acids: CASRFRWGGVKGNEQFF. The CDR3 DNA reads TGTGCCAGCAGATTCCGATGGGGGGGGGTTAAAGGGAATGAGCAGTTCTTC.

The chain carries TRBV28 and TRBJ2-3; the match to TRBD2 covers 13 bases. Germline CDR1 MDHEN, CDR2 SYDVKM. This CDR3 comprises 19 residues. Losses at the gene ends were 5 bases for V and 5 bases for J; bases not matched to a gene: 16. The CDR3 protein is CASSPAPETSGGRKDTQYF. The CDR3 bases are TGTGCCAGCAGTCCCGCTCCCGAGACTAGCGGGGGGCGGAAAGATACGCAGTATTTT.

This chain links TRBV6-5 with TRBJ1-2; no clear D gene. CDR1 and CDR2 (germline): MNHEY, SVGAGI. Trimming stripped 6 bases from V and 4 bases from J, with 18 bases between. The CDR3 extends over 15 amino acids. The CDR3 coding sequence is TGTGCCAGCAGCCACCGCGGGAGCCCAGGCTATGGCTACACCTTC. Translation gives CASSHRGSPGYGYTF.